The clone carrying this T cell receptor (beta chain) was detected many times. The CDR3 extends 3 residues past the end of the read, so its final part is completed from the germline J gene. Control and CVID samples contributed equal amounts of genomic DNA. Sequencing used immunoSEQ multiplex PCR; TCRdb keeps in-frame clones, though not all of them. There are 30,000 to 40,000 clones in the sample, none observed a single time. There are 14 residues in the CDR3. Germline V lookup: CDR1 SEHNR, CDR2 FQNEAQ (reference sequence). This record belongs to a study of T cell clonality in common variable immunodeficiency.

The gene calls are TRBV7-9 and TRBJ1-2, with 8 bases identical to TRBD1. This TCR was recovered from a person aged 18 to 69 in good health. The sample taken for sequencing was peripheral blood mononuclear cells. Here the CDR3 reads CASSPGQVGEGYTF. The covered CDR3 bases are TGTGCCAGCAGCCCGGGACAGGTCGGGGAGGGC.